This paragraph reports one TCR beta chain. The antigen it recognizes is unknown. No much larger clonotype is one base removed from it; base qualities were not supplied. Receptors were amplified or captured by PCR. At the Johns Hopkins FTIC core, DNA from the cultured CD4+ T cells underwent TCR sequencing with the Oncomine TCR Beta short-read assay. The QIAamp micro DNA kit was used to extract genomic DNA from the cultured CD4+ T cells. The Oncomine TCR Beta libraries from cultured CD4+ T cells were pooled using unique dual indexes and then sequenced on an Illumina iSeq 100. The study's own analysis went as follows. Non-productive sequences were removed, and CDR3s that did not start with C, did not end with F or W, or were shorter than 7 amino acids were discarded. The MANAFEST web application was used to identify antigen-specific clonotypes by comparing peptide-stimulated wells against reference wells and other culture wells. An FDR below 0.05, an odds ratio above 5, and a productive frequency above 0.1% in at least two of three replicate wells were required for clones to be considered positive. Clonotypes that were significantly expanded in both SARS-CoV-2 spike wells and at least one common cold coronavirus spike condition were defined as cross-reactive. Levenshtein distances (stringdist) and unrooted phylogenetic trees (ape) in R version 3.6.1 were used to assess CDR3 homology. TCRdb reanalyzed the raw reads on its own, using fastp at Q25 for trimming and MiXCR for clone calling, and kept in-frame beta chains. Each entry is one CDR3 protein sequence, shown with its most common DNA and genes. What appears here as the V and J calls and clone size reflects TCRdb's work, not the paper's. The sample table contains about 11,000 distinct CDR3 sequences; only one count was recorded for roughly two thirds of them. The ten largest account for more than 13% of the sample.

The treatment or condition label of this sample denotes: roughly 10-day PBMC culture with coronavirus spike peptide pools or control peptides (ViraFEST assay). The ViraFEST assay, used in the study, expanded antigen-specific T cells with peptide pools and then identified the expanded clonotypes through TCR sequencing. The convalescent patients' positive SARS-CoV-2 PCR tests were from March to December 2020, which was before the Alpha, Beta and Delta variants emerged in the United States. PBMCs were cultured at roughly 2 million per well in IMDM supplemented with roughly 5% human AB serum and roughly 10 IU/ml IL-2, with about 11 ug/ml peptide pools added. On days 3 and 7, half of the culture medium was replaced with fresh IL-2-containing medium. After 10 days of culture, CD4+ T cells were isolated by negative selection using the EasySep CD4+ T cell isolation kit. Ficoll-Paque Plus gradient centrifugation was used to isolate PBMCs from whole blood, and the isolated PBMCs were then either used fresh or cryopreserved at -140C. Culture conditions were generally each tested in triplicate wells.

The sample is drawn from a study of vaccination and CD4 T cells after COVID-19 (dated by TCRdb to between 2021 and 2024). Concerning the study at large: Convalescent patients had a positive SARS-CoV-2 result on nasal swab PCR, and of these patients, fewer than ten had mild disease and one had severe disease. The convalescent cohort included six males and four females, with two Hispanic individuals, seven Caucasians, two Asians and one multiracial person. Participants received two doses of either the Pfizer-BioNTech BNT162b2 vaccine (n=8) or the Moderna mRNA-1273 vaccine (n=2). Post-COVID blood samples were collected from convalescent patients a median of around 100 days after diagnosis, with a range of about 30 to 161 days. Post-vaccine blood samples were obtained a median of roughly 75 days after the second vaccine dose, with a range of roughly 14 to 241 days. For stimulating the cultures, overlapping spike peptide pools were used, derived from SARS-CoV-2 as well as from the common cold coronaviruses HCoV-NL63, HCoV-OC43 and HCoV-229E. Control cultures received a CEFX viral epitope pool as the positive control, an HIV-1 Nef peptide pool as the negative control, or no peptide. The spike-specific CD4+ TCR repertoire was compared before and after mRNA vaccination in ten to eleven COVID-19 convalescent patients and a handful of infection-naive healthy vaccine recipients. The research as a whole found: Only a relatively small number of convalescent patients were included in the study, and early timepoints following natural infection were not analyzed. Among convalescent patients, a median about 86% of the SARS-CoV-2-reactive clones seen after vaccination appeared only after vaccination, which suggests priming specific to the vaccine. In convalescent patients, nearly all vaccine-specific clones (304 of 307) were found to be mono-reactive for SARS-CoV-2 spike rather than cross-reactive with common cold coronaviruses. An increase in the median number of SARS-CoV-2-reactive clonotypes from 20 to 25 after infection to some 38 after vaccination was observed, but the change was not found to be significant.

The CDR3 sequence holds 14 residues, the cysteine and phenylalanine included. Kept here is only the CDR3 DNA, which spans 42 bases and is read in frame from base 1. In the germline V gene, CDR1 corresponds to SGHAT and CDR2 to FQNNGV. The junction carries 13 bases between V and J, which are trimmed by 3 bases and 5 bases respectively. Material for sequencing was CD4+ T cells from blood, cultured in vitro. This receptor chain uses TRBV11-2 and TRBJ2-5; 5 matching bases give a weak D call of TRBD2. The origin of this receptor is a human donor who had recovered from COVID-19. The nucleotide sequence reads as follows: TGTGCCAGCAGCTTCCGAGGCGGGCAGGAGACCCAGTACTTC. This gives the protein CASSFRGGQETQYF.